This TCR beta chain was sequenced for a study of blood T cell repertoires in COVID-19. As for the study in general: Acute and convalescent COVID-19 samples came from the United States, Italy and Spain. Sources were T cells, B-cell-depleted T cells, or PBMCs; the material itself was cDNA or gDNA.

At least ten counts were recorded for this clone. From germline, CDR1 is KGHSH and CDR2 LQKENI. This CDR3 is built from 14 residues. V gave up 3 bases and J gave up 5 bases; unmatched junction bases: 5. Authors' analysis steps: Amplification with reference gene primers provided the estimates of nucleated cell counts. Libraries were prepared by immunoSEQ multiplex PCR; TCRdb keeps only in-frame clonotypes and omits some of them. V and J calls and clone size are as listed in that table; D and trimming were resolved from the DNA. The sample records about 410,000 clones, over 75% being singletons. The Seattle site enrolled patients during active infection and followed them longitudinally.

The gene calls are TRBV18 and TRBJ1-1; 8 nucleotides line up with TRBD1. The source is a woman aged 40-49 years with COVID-19, enrolled during active disease. Sample: peripheral blood. This CDR3 reads CASSPIQGETEAFF. In DNA, the CDR3 is TGTGCCAGCTCACCTATACAGGGGGAAACTGAAGCTTTCTTT. The full variable domain, completed using reference TRBV18 and TRBJ1-1, is NAGVMQNPRHLVRRRGQEARLRCSPMKGHSHVYWYRQLPEEGLKFMVYLQKENIIDESGMPKERFSAEFPKEGPSILRIQQVVRGDSAAYFCASSPIQGETEAFFGQGTRLTVV.